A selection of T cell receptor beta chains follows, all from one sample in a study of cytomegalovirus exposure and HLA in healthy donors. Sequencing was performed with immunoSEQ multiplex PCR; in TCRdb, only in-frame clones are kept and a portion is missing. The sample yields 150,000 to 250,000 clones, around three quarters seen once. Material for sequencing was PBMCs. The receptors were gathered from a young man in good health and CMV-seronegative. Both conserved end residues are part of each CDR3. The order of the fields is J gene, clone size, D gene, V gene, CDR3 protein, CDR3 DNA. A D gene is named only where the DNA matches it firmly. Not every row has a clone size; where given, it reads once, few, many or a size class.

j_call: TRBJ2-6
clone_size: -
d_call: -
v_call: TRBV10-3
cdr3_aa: CAITPTGFGANVLTF
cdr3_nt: TGTGCCATCACCCCGACAGGCTTTGGGGCCAACGTCCTGACTTTC

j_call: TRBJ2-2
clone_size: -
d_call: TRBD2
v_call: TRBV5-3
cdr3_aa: CARSLNGRAAARELFF
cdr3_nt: TGTGCCAGAAGCTTGAACGGGAGGGCCGCCGCGAGGGAGCTGTTTTTT

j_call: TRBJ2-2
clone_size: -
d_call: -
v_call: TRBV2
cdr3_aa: CATQGGAGNTGELFF
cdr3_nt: TGTGCCACGCAAGGCGGAGCTGGGAACACCGGGGAGCTGTTTTTT

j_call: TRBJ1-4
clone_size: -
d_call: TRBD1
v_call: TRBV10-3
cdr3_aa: CAISEYVTGNEKLFF
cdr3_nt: TGTGCCATCAGTGAGTACGTGACAGGGAATGAAAAACTGTTTTTT

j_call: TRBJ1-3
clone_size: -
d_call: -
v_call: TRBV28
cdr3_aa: CASSFDQGRGNTIYF
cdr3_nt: TGTGCCAGCAGTTTTGACCAGGGAAGGGGAAACACCATATATTTT

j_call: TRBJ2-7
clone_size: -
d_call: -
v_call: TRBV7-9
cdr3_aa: CASSPSQGLYEQYF
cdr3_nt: TGTGCCAGCAGCCCCTCTCAGGGGCTCTACGAGCAGTACTTC

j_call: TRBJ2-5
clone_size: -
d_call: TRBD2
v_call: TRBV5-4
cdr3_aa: CASSWNLSGRALNQETQYF
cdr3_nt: TGTGCCAGCAGCTGGAACCTTAGCGGGAGGGCCTTAAACCAAGAGACCCAGTACTTC

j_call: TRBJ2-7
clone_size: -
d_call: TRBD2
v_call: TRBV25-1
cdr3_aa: CASGSYEQYF
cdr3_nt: TGTGCTAGCGGGAGTTACGAGCAGTACTTC

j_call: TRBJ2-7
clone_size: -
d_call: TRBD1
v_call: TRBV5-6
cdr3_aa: CASSEMGQGSREQYF
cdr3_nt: TGTGCCAGCAGCGAGATGGGACAGGGGTCTAGGGAGCAGTACTTC

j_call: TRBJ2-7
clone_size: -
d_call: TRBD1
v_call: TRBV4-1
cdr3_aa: CASSQAPGTGRYEQYF
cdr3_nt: TGCGCCAGCAGCCAAGCCCCCGGGACAGGGAGGTACGAGCAGTACTTC

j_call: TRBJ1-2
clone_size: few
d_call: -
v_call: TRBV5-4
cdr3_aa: CASSPYRDKNYGYTF
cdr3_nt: TGTGCCAGCAGCCCTTACAGGGACAAGAACTATGGCTACACCTTC

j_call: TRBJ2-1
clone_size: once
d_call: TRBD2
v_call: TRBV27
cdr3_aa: CASSPLEREGVWFF
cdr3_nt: TGTGCCAGCAGCCCTCTCGAGCGGGAGGGGGTTTGGTTCTTC

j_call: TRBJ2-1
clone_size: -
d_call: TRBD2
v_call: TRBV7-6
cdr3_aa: CASSQTSGREARYNEQFF
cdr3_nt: TGTGCCAGCAGCCAGACGTCTGGGCGGGAGGCGAGGTACAATGAGCAGTTCTTC

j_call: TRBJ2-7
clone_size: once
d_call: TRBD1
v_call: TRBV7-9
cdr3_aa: CASSYPGSGSGTGAREQYF
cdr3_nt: TGTGCCAGCAGCTACCCGGGTAGTGGTTCCGGGACAGGGGCCCGCGAGCAGTACTTC

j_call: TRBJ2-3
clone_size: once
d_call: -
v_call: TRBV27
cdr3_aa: CASSLVLNTDTQYF
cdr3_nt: TGTGCCAGCAGCTTGGTACTCAACACAGATACGCAGTATTTT

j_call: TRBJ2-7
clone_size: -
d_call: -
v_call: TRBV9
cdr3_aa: CASSVMEVSAFYEQYF
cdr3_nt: TGTGCCAGCAGCGTAATGGAGGTATCCGCTTTCTACGAGCAGTACTTC

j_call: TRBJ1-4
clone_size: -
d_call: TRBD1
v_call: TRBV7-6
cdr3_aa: CASSSGQGATNEKLFF
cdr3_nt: TGTGCCAGCAGCTCGGGACAGGGTGCAACTAATGAAAAACTGTTTTTT

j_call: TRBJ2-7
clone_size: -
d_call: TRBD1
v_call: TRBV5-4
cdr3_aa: CASSWRDRVSSEQYF
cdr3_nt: TGTGCCAGCAGCTGGCGGGACAGGGTTTCTTCCGAGCAGTACTTC

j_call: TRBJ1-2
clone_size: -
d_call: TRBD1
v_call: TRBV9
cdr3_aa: CASSADAVDREDGYTF
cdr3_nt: TGTGCCAGCAGCGCCGATGCGGTGGACAGGGAAGATGGCTACACCTTC

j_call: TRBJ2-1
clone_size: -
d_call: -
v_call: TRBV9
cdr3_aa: CASSVQGNNLDEQFF
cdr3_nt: TGTGCCAGCAGCGTTCAGGGAAATAACCTCGATGAGCAGTTCTTC

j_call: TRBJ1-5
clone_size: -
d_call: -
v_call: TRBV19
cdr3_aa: CASTEWALNQPQHF
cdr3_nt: TGTGCCAGTACTGAGTGGGCCCTTAATCAGCCCCAGCATTTT

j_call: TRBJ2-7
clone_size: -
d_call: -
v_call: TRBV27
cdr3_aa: CASRQQGFTSSYEQYF
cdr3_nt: TGTGCCAGCAGGCAACAGGGTTTCACTAGCTCCTACGAGCAGTACTTC

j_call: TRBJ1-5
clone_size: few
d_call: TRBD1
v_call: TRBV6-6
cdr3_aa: CASSQGDLSNQPQHF
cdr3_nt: TGTGCCAGCAGCCAGGGGGACTTGAGCAATCAGCCCCAGCATTTT

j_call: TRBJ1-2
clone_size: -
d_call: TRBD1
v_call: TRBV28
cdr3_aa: CASSLRIQGGGYTF
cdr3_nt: TGTGCCAGCAGTCTACGAATACAGGGGGGTGGCTACACCTTC

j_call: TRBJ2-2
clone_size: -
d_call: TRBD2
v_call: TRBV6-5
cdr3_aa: CASSPWTSGTGELFF
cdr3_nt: TGTGCCAGCAGTCCATGGACTAGCGGTACCGGGGAGCTGTTTTTT

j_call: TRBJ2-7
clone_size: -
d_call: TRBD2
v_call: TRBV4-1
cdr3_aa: CASSQWTSGSEQYF
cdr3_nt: TGCGCCAGCAGCCAGTGGACTAGCGGGAGCGAGCAGTACTTC

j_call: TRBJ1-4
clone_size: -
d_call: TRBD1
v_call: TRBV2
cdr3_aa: CASSDQRTGNEKLFF
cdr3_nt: TGTGCCAGCAGCGACCAACGGACAGGGAATGAAAAACTGTTTTTT

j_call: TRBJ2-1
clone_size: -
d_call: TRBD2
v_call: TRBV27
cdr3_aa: CASRTSGSPNEQFF
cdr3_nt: TGTGCCAGCAGGACTAGCGGGAGTCCTAATGAGCAGTTCTTC

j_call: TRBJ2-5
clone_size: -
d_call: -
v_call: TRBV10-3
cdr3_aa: CAISESRLDYGTETQYF
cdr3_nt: TGTGCCATCAGTGAGTCGCGCCTAGATTATGGAACGGAGACCCAGTACTTC

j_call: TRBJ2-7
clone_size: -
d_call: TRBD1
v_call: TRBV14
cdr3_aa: CASSSRDSYLNSYEQYF
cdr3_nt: TGTGCCAGCAGCTCCCGGGACAGCTACTTAAATTCCTACGAGCAGTACTTC

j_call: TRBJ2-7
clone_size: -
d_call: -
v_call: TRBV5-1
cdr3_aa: CASSLAPNSYEQYF
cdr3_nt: TGCGCCAGCAGCTTGGCCCCCAACTCCTACGAGCAGTACTTC

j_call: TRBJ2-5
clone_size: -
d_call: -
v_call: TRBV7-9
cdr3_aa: CASSFRQSQETQYF
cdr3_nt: TGTGCCAGCAGCTTCCGACAGTCCCAAGAGACCCAGTACTTC

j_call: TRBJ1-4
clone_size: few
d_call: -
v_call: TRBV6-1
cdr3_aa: CASIQGPNEKLFF
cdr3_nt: TGTGCCAGCATACAGGGCCCTAATGAAAAACTGTTTTTT

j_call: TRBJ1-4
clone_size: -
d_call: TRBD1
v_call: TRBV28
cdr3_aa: CASSFKTGGREKLFF
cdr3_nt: TGTGCCAGCAGTTTTAAAACAGGGGGCCGTGAAAAACTGTTTTTT

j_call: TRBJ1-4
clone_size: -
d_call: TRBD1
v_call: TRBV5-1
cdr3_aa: CASSWDSSNEKLFF
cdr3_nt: TGCGCCAGCAGCTGGGACAGTTCGAATGAAAAACTGTTTTTT

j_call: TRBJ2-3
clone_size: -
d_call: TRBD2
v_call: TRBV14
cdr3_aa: CASSYGLAGNTDTQYF
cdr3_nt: TGTGCCAGCAGCTACGGACTAGCGGGAAATACAGATACGCAGTATTTT

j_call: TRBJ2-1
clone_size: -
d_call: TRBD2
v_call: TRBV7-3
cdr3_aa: CASSLLAGEGNEQFF
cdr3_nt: TGTGCCAGCAGCTTACTAGCGGGAGAAGGGAATGAGCAGTTCTTC

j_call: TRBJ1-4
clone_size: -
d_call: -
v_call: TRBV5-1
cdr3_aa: CASSLSAGSGSNEKLFF
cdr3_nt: TGCGCCAGCAGCTTGTCTGCAGGGTCCGGGTCTAATGAAAAACTGTTTTTT

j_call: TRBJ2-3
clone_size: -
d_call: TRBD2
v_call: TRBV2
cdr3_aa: CASLFLAGSTDTQYF
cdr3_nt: TGTGCCAGCCTTTTCCTAGCGGGGAGCACAGATACGCAGTATTTT

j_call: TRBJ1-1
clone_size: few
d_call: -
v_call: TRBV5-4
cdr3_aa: CASSLVGAGNTEAFF
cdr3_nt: TGTGCCAGCAGCTTGGTTGGGGCCGGCAACACTGAAGCTTTCTTT

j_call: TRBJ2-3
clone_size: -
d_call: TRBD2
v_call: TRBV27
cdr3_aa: CASSRLGGGSTDTQYF
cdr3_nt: TGTGCCAGCAGTCGACTTGGCGGGGGTAGCACAGATACGCAGTATTTT

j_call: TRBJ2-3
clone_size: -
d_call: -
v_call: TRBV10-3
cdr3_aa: CAISESELPSDTQYF
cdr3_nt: TGTGCCATCAGTGAGTCCGAACTTCCCTCAGATACGCAGTATTTT

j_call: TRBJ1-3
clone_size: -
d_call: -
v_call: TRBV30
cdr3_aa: CAWSGAGLSGNTIYF
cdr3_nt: TGTGCCTGGAGTGGGGCCGGACTCTCTGGAAACACCATATATTTT

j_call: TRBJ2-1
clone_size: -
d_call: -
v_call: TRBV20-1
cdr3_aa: CSARRDNEQFF
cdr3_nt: TGCAGTGCTAGACGGGACAATGAGCAGTTCTTC

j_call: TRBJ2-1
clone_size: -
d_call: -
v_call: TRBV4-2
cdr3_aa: CASSVTGGEQFF
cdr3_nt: TGTGCCAGCAGCGTGACTGGAGGTGAGCAGTTCTTC

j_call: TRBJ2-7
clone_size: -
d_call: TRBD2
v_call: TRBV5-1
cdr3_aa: CASSLSRGRAIADEQYF
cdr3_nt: TGCGCCAGCAGCTTGTCTCGCGGGAGGGCCATCGCCGACGAGCAGTACTTC